This T cell receptor beta chain was sequenced in a study of blood T cells in healthy people across ages. Study-wide findings and caveats: Total diversity from one million sequenced T cells was likely underestimated. Strongly correlated with naive T cell percentage was TCR beta diversity. Because sorting was not performed, PBMCs prevented conclusive naive versus antigen-experienced comparison.

This clonotype was seen only once. The antigen is unknown. V lost 1 base to trimming and J lost 0 bases, with 10 bases between them. There are 14 residues in the CDR3. CDR1 is DFQATT and CDR2 is SNEGSKA in the germline V gene (reference sequence). A second PCR, run for about 7 to 11 cycles, used a sample-barcoded 5' primer plus a J-beta primer mix. TCRdb used MiXCR to reprocess the 5' RACE reads, holding one entry per CDR3 protein. This table has 650,000 to 800,000 distinct CDR3 sequences, 52% appearing once. The rearrangement links TRBV20-1 to TRBJ2-7; D is uncertain. The clonotype originates from an elderly woman in good health. Sequencing used blood. CDR3 sequence: CSARGPASSYEQYF. Here the CDR3 DNA reads TGCAGTGCTAGAGGTCCAGCGAGCTCCTACGAGCAGTACTTC.